This T cell receptor beta chain was recovered during a study of T cell responses to AZD1222 COVID-19 vaccine. As for the study in general: Pooling covered second doses at about 4 or about 12 weeks.

General study findings and limits: Females made up more of the donors, who were largely white British, and clonal diversity may have come out too low. Breadth and depth of Spike-specific TCRs rose after two AZD1222 doses. AZD1222 recipients seropositive at baseline numbered only five to seven.

V dropped 4 bases and J dropped 7 bases, with 7 bases sitting between them. CDR1 SEHNR and CDR2 FQNEAQ come from the germline V gene (reference sequence). The CDR3 covers 11 residues. In the case of this clone: Its cognate antigen is unknown.

The repertoire was sequenced with immunoSEQ multiplex PCR; TCRdb's copy has only in-frame clones and lacks some. Seen here are over 110,000 clones, 80% to 95% observed once, and the top ten hold approximately 1.7%. This chain links TRBV7-9 with TRBJ1-2; no clear D gene. The sequence derives from an adult in good health. The source material was peripheral blood, sampled on day 0 of AZD1222 vaccination. The CDR3: CASSSLSGYTF. The CDR3 DNA reads TGTGCCAGCAGCTCTCTAAGTGGCTACACCTTC.